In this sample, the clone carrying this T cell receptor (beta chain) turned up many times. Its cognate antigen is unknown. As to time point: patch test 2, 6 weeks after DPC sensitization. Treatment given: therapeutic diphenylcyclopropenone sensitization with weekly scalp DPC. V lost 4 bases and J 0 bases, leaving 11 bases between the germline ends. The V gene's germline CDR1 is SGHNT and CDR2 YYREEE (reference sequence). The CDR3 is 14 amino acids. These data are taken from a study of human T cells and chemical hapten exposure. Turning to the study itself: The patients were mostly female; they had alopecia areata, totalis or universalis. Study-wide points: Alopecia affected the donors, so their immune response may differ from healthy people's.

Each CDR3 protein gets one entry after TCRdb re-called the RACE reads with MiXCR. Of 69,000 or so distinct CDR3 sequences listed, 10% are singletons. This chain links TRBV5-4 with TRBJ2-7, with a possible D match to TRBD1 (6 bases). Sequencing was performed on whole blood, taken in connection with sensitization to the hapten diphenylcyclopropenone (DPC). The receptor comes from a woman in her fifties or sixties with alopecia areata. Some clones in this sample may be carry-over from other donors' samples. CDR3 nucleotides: TGTGCCAGCAGCATACAGGGCCCCTCCTACGAGCAGTACTTC. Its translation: CASSIQGPSYEQYF.